This T cell receptor beta chain is from a study of spatial heterogeneity in lung cancer. Across the study: Detection consistently captured more beta-chain sequences than alpha-chain sequences.

Per germline, CDR1 SGHRS and CDR2 YFSETQ. V lost 2 bases to trimming and J lost 0 bases, with 12 bases between them. CDR3 length equals 16 residues. The study tagged each TCR cDNA molecule with a unique molecular identifier. Via MiXCR, TCRdb re-called the 5' RACE reads, giving one row per CDR3 protein. The sample includes a few thousand distinct CDR3 sequences, roughly 8.9% of them seen just once. This clonotype occurred a few times. The antigen is not known. The study's findings and limits: Tumors with more nonsynonymous mutations had more expanded intratumoral alpha and beta TCRs. Ubiquitous and regional expanded TCR counts mirrored ubiquitous and regional nonsynonymous mutation counts, respectively.

Time point noted: sample taken at primary tumor resection. Tumor, nontumor lung or frozen PBMC supplied whole RNA that was sequenced unsorted. Here the sequenced sample was lung tumor tissue, taken at surgery. This TCR came from a female donor with early-stage non-small cell lung cancer. The chain has TRBV5-1 and TRBJ2-1; D is possibly TRBD1 or TRBD2 (5 bases each). CDR3 in DNA: TGCGCCAGCAGCTTAGAGGGGCCGAGCTCCTACAATGAGCAGTTCTTC. Amino acids: CASSLEGPSSYNEQFF.